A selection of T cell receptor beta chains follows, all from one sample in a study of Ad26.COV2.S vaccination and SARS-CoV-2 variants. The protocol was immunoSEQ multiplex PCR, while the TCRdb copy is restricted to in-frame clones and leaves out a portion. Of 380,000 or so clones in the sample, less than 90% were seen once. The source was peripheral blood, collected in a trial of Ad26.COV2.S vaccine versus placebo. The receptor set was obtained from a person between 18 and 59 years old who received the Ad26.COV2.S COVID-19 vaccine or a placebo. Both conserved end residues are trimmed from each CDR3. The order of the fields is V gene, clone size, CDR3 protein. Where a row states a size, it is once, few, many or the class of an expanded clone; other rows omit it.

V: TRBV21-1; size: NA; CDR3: ASSNRTDSNQPQH
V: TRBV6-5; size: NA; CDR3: ASSSPGTGPREQY
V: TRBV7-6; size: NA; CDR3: ASSLEGALTGETQY
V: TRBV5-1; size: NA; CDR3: ASSPDGAFYEQY
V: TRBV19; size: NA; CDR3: ASSQQGESYEQY
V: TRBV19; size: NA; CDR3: ASSVSGLNTEAF
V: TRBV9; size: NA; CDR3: ASSVEPGFADTQY
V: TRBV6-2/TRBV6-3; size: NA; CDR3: ASSYKTAEAF
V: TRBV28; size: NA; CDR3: ASSSYLSDRFPGELF
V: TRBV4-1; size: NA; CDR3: ASSLPGAQENEQF
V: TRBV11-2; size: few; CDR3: ASSPQGRSGNQPQH
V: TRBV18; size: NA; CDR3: ASSPDSSGTEAF
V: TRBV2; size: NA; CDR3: ASRDIGTSALSTQY
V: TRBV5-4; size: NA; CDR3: ASSLKRENGETQY
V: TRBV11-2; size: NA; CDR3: ASSHGAGLSYEQY
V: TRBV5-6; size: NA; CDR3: ASRPTPTGGYTSYGYT
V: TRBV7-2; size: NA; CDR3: ASSPQGSYSPLH
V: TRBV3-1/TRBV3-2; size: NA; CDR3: ASSHVGGRYNEQF
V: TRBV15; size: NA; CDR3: ATSRGLGVNTEAF
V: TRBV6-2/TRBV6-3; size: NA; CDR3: ASSYRDRVNEQY
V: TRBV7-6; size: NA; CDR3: ASSLDSGEGEQY
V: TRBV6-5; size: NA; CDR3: ASSYLATNTGELF
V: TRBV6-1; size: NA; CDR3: ASSEESAGAYEQY
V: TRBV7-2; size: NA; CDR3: ASSPTSGGPNEQF
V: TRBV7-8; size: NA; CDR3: ASSLTSGVGWTEAF
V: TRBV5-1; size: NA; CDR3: ASSYGERYNEQF
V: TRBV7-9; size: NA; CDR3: ASSIGTAMNTEAF
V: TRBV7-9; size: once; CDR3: ASSLYGRGDTYEQY
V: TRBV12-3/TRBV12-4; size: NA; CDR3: ASSWDRDLH
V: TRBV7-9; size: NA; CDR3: ASSQGDEQY
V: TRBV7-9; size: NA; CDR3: ATGNGYT
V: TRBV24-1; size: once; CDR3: ATSDRGRTSGRNTGELF
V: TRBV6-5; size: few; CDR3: ASSRGRPGRGELF
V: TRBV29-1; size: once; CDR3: SVWAAGYGYT
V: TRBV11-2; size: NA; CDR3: ASSLVGVSQETQY
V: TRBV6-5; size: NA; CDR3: ATRVRGETQY
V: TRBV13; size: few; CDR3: ASSWGQGSNSPLH
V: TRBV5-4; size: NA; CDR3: ASSLGGRQLNTEAF
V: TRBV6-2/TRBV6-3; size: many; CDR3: ASSSGQGADTQY
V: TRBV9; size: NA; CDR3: ASSVAGGQTEETQY
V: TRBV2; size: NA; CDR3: ASSIWTDSGYT
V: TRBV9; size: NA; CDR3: ASSGGQGYTETQY
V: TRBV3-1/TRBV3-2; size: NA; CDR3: ASSQGAGQGAWQY
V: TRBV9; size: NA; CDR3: ASSVVIGDTEAF
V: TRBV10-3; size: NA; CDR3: AISGLAGVESDTDTQY
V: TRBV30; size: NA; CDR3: AWKGLGVESERH
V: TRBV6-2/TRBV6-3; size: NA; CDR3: ASSPDRANTGELF
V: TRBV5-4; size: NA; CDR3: ASSSGIQETQY
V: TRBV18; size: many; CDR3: ASSPPSYEQY
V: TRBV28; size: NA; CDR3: ASHNGGYRNTIY